This TCR beta chain is from a study of cytomegalovirus exposure and HLA in healthy donors. Study results and caveats: The likely origin of a cluster of highly shared sequence variants was a sequencing artifact. The investigators catalogued 150 to 200 TCR beta chains as cytomegalovirus-associated. High specificity and sensitivity for cytomegalovirus status were reported for the classifier. A later analysis linked 16,951 TCR beta sequences to HLA alleles at 0.05 false discovery rate.

Use of 60 Vbeta and 13 Jbeta primers characterized the PCR. Some clones are missing from TCRdb's copy, which holds only in-frame ones; the method was immunoSEQ multiplex PCR. The sample has about 89,000 clones, around 76% seen once. Trimming cost V 3 bases and J 7 bases; bases outside gene matches: 7. This CDR3 has 14 amino acids. Germline V gives CDR1 SNHLY, CDR2 FYNNEI. Details on this clone: The antigen is not known.

Sequencing was done on a sample of PBMCs. The receptor's source is a man younger than 45 in good health and CMV-seropositive. V gene TRBV2 combines with J gene TRBJ1-2, with TRBD1 identical over 8 bases. CDR3 protein: CASSEGQDLGGYTF. Here the CDR3 DNA reads TGTGCCAGCAGTGAGGGACAGGACTTGGGTGGCTACACCTTC. The whole variable domain, filled in from reference TRBV2 and TRBJ1-2, reads EPEVTQTPSHQVTQMGQEVILRCVPISNHLYFYWYRQILGQKVEFLVSFYNNEISEKSEIFDDQFSVERPDGSNFTLKIRSTKLEDSAMYFCASSEGQDLGGYTFGSGTRLTVV.